The 29 T cell receptor beta chains presented below share a single source sample, sequenced in a study of blood T cell repertoires in COVID-19. Repertoires were generated with immunoSEQ multiplex PCR, while TCRdb's copy carries only in-frame clones and drops some. The repertoire holds about 200,000 clones, with more than 85% as singletons. Sequencing was done on a sample of peripheral blood. The source is a man between 60 and 70 years old with acute or convalescent COVID-19.

This CDR3 is CASSRLGMDGAGAEAFF. The CDR3, as DNA: TGCGCCAGCAGCCGCCTGGGCATGGACGGGGCGGGGGCTGAAGCTTTCTTT. The chain recombines TRBV5-1 with TRBJ1-1, with a tentative D call TRBD1 (5 bases). The germline CDR1 and CDR2 sequences are SGHRS and YFSETQ. Trimming took off 4 bases at V and 6 bases at J, with 25 bases between the two ends. This CDR3 spans 17 amino acids.

V usage is TRBV15 and J usage is TRBJ1-1; no reliable D call. Trimming cost V 5 bases and J 10 bases, with 20 bases left between them. In germline, CDR1 is LNHNV, CDR2 YYDKDF (reference sequence). There are 14 residues in the CDR3. This CDR3 reads CATSQDPGSDRAFF. For the CDR3, the DNA is TGTGCCACCAGCCAGGACCCCGGGAGCGATCGAGCTTTCTTT.

This clone was detected only once. The chain joins TRBV29-1 to TRBJ2-1; D gene unclear. Trimming pared 1 base from V and 0 bases from J, leaving 4 bases between. The CDR3 has 13 amino acids. In germline, CDR1 is SQVTM, CDR2 ANQGSEA. This CDR3 reads CSVEGSSYNEQFF. The CDR3 DNA follows: TGCAGCGTTGAAGGTAGCTCCTACAATGAGCAGTTCTTC.

The chain uses TRBV5-1 and TRBJ2-3; a possible D gene is TRBD2 (6 bases). Germline V CDR1 and CDR2: SGHRS, YFSETQ. Between the trimmed V and J ends, which lost 0 bases and 4 bases, there was a span of 15 bases. This CDR3 comprises 16 residues. CDR3 sequence: CASSLVGGVSADTQYF. The CDR3 DNA is TGCGCCAGCAGCTTGGTTGGAGGGGTTAGCGCAGATACGCAGTATTTT.

This clone was picked up a small number of times. The CDR3 nucleotides are TGCGCCAGCAGTCAAGGAGCTAACTATGGCTACACCTTC. Translated, it gives CASSQGANYGYTF. V is TRBV23-1 and J is TRBJ1-2; D gene ambiguous. TRBV23-1 falls under the ORF class, with uncertain function. The germline V and J ends were trimmed by 2 bases and 0 bases, with 4 bases remaining between them. The CDR3 contains 13 residues.

This chain links TRBV6-5 with TRBJ1-1, with D possibly TRBD1 on 6 matching bases. Trimming removed 2 bases from V and 5 bases from J, with 15 bases in between. The CDR3 is made up of 15 amino acids. Germline CDR1 MNHEY, CDR2 SVGAGI. The CDR3 DNA reads TGTGCCAGCAGTTACGAGGGCGCAGGGGTGACTGAAGCTTTCTTT. Translated: CASSYEGAGVTEAFF.

The rearrangement uses TRBV7-9 and TRBJ1-6; a weak D match, TRBD1 (5 bases). With 3 bases removed from V and 5 bases from J, the gap between germline ends came to 8 bases. This CDR3 has 14 amino acids. The germline CDR1 and CDR2 sequences are SEHNR and FQNEAQ (reference sequence). The CDR3 is CASSFRQHNSPLHF. In DNA form, the CDR3 reads TGTGCCAGCAGCTTCCGACAGCATAATTCACCCCTCCACTTT. The variable domain in full, completed from reference TRBV7-9 and TRBJ1-6, reads DTGVSQNPRHKITKRGQNVTFRCDPISEHNRLYWYRQTLGQGPEFLTYFQNEAQLEKSRLLSDRFSAERPKGSFSTLEIQRTEQGDSAMYLCASSFRQHNSPLHFGNGTRLTVT.

V usage is TRBV7-9 and J usage is TRBJ1-2; the D is unclear. The CDR3 is 15 residues long. In germline, CDR1 is SEHNR, CDR2 FQNEAQ (reference sequence). The V end lost 1 base, the J end lost 4 bases, and 13 bases lay between the germline ends. CDR3 coding DNA: TGTGCCAGCAGCTTAGGTGGAGTCAGTGTCTATGGCTACACCTTC. It translates to CASSLGGVSVYGYTF.

This chain links TRBV9 with TRBJ2-1, with 9 bases aligning to TRBD1. The CDR3 sequence is 17 residues long. The J segment lost 2 bases and the V segment lost 4 bases, leaving 10 bases of the junction unmatched. Per germline, CDR1 SGDLS and CDR2 YYNGEE. Here the CDR3 reads CASSTWGGQGAYNEQFF. CDR3 sequence (DNA): TGTGCCAGCAGCACCTGGGGGGGACAGGGCGCCTACAATGAGCAGTTCTTC.

This rearrangement joins TRBV5-1 to TRBJ1-1; the D gene is possibly TRBD1 (6 bases). Trimming left V 4 bases short and J 5 bases short, with 12 bases between. Germline CDR1 SGHRS, CDR2 YFSETQ. The CDR3 runs to 13 residues. The CDR3 protein is CASSTGSGTEAFF. CDR3 nucleotide sequence: TGCGCCAGCAGCACAGGGTCAGGGACTGAAGCTTTCTTT.

The chain carries TRBV19 and TRBJ1-2, with D possibly matching TRBD1 (6 bases). Trimming left V 9 bases short and J 8 bases short, with 19 bases between. There are 13 residues in the CDR3. CDR1 and CDR2 from the germline V gene are LNHDA and SQIVND (reference sequence). The CDR3 nucleotides are TGTGCCAGCCAAGGGGGGGGAACACACGGCTACACCTTC. Its translation: CASQGGGTHGYTF. The full variable domain, with the rest looked up from reference TRBV19 and TRBJ1-2, is DGGITQSPKYLFRKEGQNVTLSCEQNLNHDAMYWYRQDPGQGLRLIYYSQIVNDFQKGDIAEGYSVSREKKESFPLTVTSAQKNPTAFYLCASQGGGTHGYTFGSGTRLTVV.

The chain combines TRBV6-1 with TRBJ2-5; 9 bases match TRBD1. The V gene end was trimmed by 4 bases and the J gene end by 4 bases; junction bases not matched to a gene: 13. CDR3 size: 17 residues. Germline CDR1 MNHNS, CDR2 SASEGT. CDR3 DNA: TGTGCCAGCAGTGCACGACCTACAGGGGGCTATCGAGAGACCCAGTACTTC. The encoded protein is CASSARPTGGYRETQYF.

This chain uses TRBV18 with TRBJ1-3, with D maybe TRBD1 (6 bases). Germline V gives CDR1 KGHSH, CDR2 LQKENI. Trimming took off 3 bases at V and 4 bases at J, with 7 bases between the two ends. There are 13 residues in the CDR3. CDR3 amino acids: CASSPGQGNTIYF. CDR3 bases: TGTGCCAGCTCACCTGGACAGGGAAACACCATATATTTT.

The chain recombines TRBV19 with TRBJ2-4, with a tentative D call TRBD1 (6 bases). The CDR3 contains 12 residues. V gave up 6 bases and J gave up 7 bases, with 10 bases separating them. The germline gives CDR1 LNHDA, CDR2 SQIVND (reference sequence). The CDR3 DNA is TGTGCCAGTAGCTGGCAGGGGAACATTCAGTACTTC. Translated, it gives CASSWQGNIQYF. The variable domain in full, with the rest retrieved from reference TRBV19 and TRBJ2-4, is DGGITQSPKYLFRKEGQNVTLSCEQNLNHDAMYWYRQDPGQGLRLIYYSQIVNDFQKGDIAEGYSVSREKKESFPLTVTSAQKNPTAFYLCASSWQGNIQYFGAGTRLSVL.

The chain couples TRBV4-3 to TRBJ2-7; 8 positions agree with TRBD1. The CDR3 loop spans 13 amino acids. From germline, CDR1 is LGHNA and CDR2 YSLEER. The ends lost 4 bases at V and 7 bases at J; junction bases unmatched: 6. In DNA, the CDR3 is TGCGCCAGCAGCCCTGGACAGGGAAGGGAGCAGTACTTC. Its translation: CASSPGQGREQYF.

This rearrangement joins TRBV29-1 to TRBJ2-7; TRBD1 agrees at 9 bases. V lost 4 bases and J lost 2; bases outside the gene matches: 12. From germline, CDR1 is SQVTM and CDR2 ANQGSEA. The CDR3 totals 16 residues. The CDR3 nucleotides read TGCAGCGTTGTAGGGGGCGCCCGGACAGGGGCCTACGAGCAGTACTTC. This codes for CSVVGGARTGAYEQYF.

The genes are TRBV6-1 and TRBJ1-5, with 7 positions matching TRBD1. The CDR3 extends over 16 amino acids. Trimming removed 4 bases from V and 5 bases from J; junction bases left unmatched: 11. Germline-derived CDR1 and CDR2 are MNHNS and SASEGT. The CDR3 sequence: CASSGEQGFKHQPQHF. DNA for the CDR3: TGTGCCAGCAGTGGAGAACAGGGGTTCAAGCATCAGCCCCAGCATTTT.

The V gene is TRBV5-1, the J gene TRBJ2-5; D call uncertain. The CDR3 consists of 13 residues. Germline values: CDR1 SGHRS, CDR2 YFSETQ. Trimming took off 4 bases at V and 3 bases at J, with 10 bases between the two ends. CDR3 sequence reads: CASSKRLEETQYF. The CDR3 region has the DNA TGCGCCAGCAGCAAACGACTTGAAGAGACCCAGTACTTC.

The V and J genes are TRBV4-3 and TRBJ1-2; no reliable D call. The CDR3 spans 14 residues. Deletions cut 3 bases from V and 2 bases from J, with 10 bases between. CDR1 is LGHNA, CDR2 YSLEER, per germline. The CDR3 nucleotides are TGCGCCAGCAGCCAGGGGAGGCAGAACTATGGCTACACCTTC. Translation gives CASSQGRQNYGYTF.

The chain is built from TRBV25-1 and TRBJ2-1, with 7 bases that match TRBD1. J was trimmed by 6 bases and V by 2 bases; bases with no gene match: 10. This CDR3 region has 16 residues. Per the germline V gene, CDR1 is MGHDK and CDR2 is SYGVNS. This CDR3 is CASSEPLGRGSNEQFF. The CDR3 nucleotides read TGTGCCAGCAGTGAACCCCTCGGCAGGGGGAGCAATGAGCAGTTCTTC.

This rearrangement joins TRBV5-1 to TRBJ1-4, with D maybe TRBD1 (5 bases). Trimming took off 0 bases at V and 7 bases at J, with 19 bases between the two ends. This CDR3 contains 17 residues. Germline CDR1 and CDR2: SGHRS and YFSETQ. CDR3 in DNA: TGCGCCAGCAGCTTGGATCGGGGGACGGGTGGGGGTGAAAAACTGTTTTTT. This codes for CASSLDRGTGGGEKLFF.

The gene calls are TRBV2 and TRBJ2-3; D uncertain. The CDR3 loop spans 11 amino acids. Trimming removed 8 bases from V and 0 bases from J, with 3 bases in between. Germline V gene lookup returns CDR1 SNHLY and CDR2 FYNNEI. CDR3 sequence reads: CASASTDTQYF. CDR3 nucleotides: TGTGCCAGCGCGAGCACAGATACGCAGTATTTT.

The chain carries TRBV18 and TRBJ1-6; D is ambiguous. Germline V gene data show CDR1 as KGHSH and CDR2 as LQKENI. Trimming removed 3 bases at V and 8 bases at J, with 14 bases between. This CDR3 spans 15 amino acids. The CDR3 bases are TGTGCCAGCTCACCTCGAGGGTTAATAGATTCACCCCTCCACTTT. It is translated as CASSPRGLIDSPLHF.

The CDR3 protein is CASRLTVDRAYEQYF. Here the CDR3 DNA reads TGTGCCAGCAGGCTAACAGTGGACAGAGCCTACGAGCAGTACTTC. The chain carries TRBV6-5 and TRBJ2-7; D is possibly TRBD1 (6 bases). Germline lookup yields CDR1 MNHEY and CDR2 SVGAGI. This CDR3 comprises 15 residues. Trimming stripped 6 bases from V and 2 bases from J, with 17 bases between.

This clone was observed a handful of times. This chain connects TRBV18 to TRBJ1-6; D possibly corresponds to TRBD1 (5 bases). From germline, CDR1 is KGHSH and CDR2 LQKENI. CDR3 length: 17 residues. V was shortened by 4 bases and J by 0 bases, with 13 bases between the two germline ends. The CDR3 nucleotides read TGTGCCAGCTCACGCCTCCCCGACAGCTCCTATAATTCACCCCTCCACTTT. This sequence encodes CASSRLPDSSYNSPLHF.

The V and J genes are TRBV7-9 and TRBJ2-2, with 7 positions matching TRBD1. The germline V gene has CDR1 SEHNR and CDR2 FQNEAQ (reference sequence). The V gene end was trimmed by 6 bases and the J gene end by 5 bases; junction bases not matched to a gene: 9. There are 15 residues in the CDR3. The CDR3 region has the DNA TGTGCCAGCAGTTGGGGACAGCTGGGGACCGGGGAGCTGTTTTTT. As protein: CASSWGQLGTGELFF.

This rearrangement joins TRBV3-1 (or the pseudogene TRBV3-2) to TRBJ1-6; 9 bases are shared with TRBD1. The junction had 7 bases not matched to a gene; V was cut back by 4 bases and J by 6 bases. The CDR3 contains 16 residues. Germline CDR1 reads LGHDT; CDR2 reads YNNKEL (reference sequence). The CDR3 DNA sequence: TGTGCCAGCAGCCGGACAGGGGTGGTAGCTAATTCACCCCTCCACTTT. This translates into CASSRTGVVANSPLHF.

This chain connects TRBV19 to TRBJ2-6; 7 positions match TRBD2. Germline CDR1 and CDR2: LNHDA and SQIVND (reference sequence). There are 20 residues in the CDR3. Trimming cost V 1 base and J 0 bases; bases outside gene matches: 12. CDR3 DNA sequence: TGTGCCAGTAGTATAGTCCCCTTCGGGGGGTCACACTCTGGGGCCAACGTCCTGACTTTC. Amino acids: CASSIVPFGGSHSGANVLTF.

V is TRBV6-2 or TRBV6-3 and J is TRBJ2-4; TRBD1 agrees at 7 bases. With 5 bases clipped from V and 3 bases from J, the junction kept 16 bases outside the gene matches. Germline values: CDR1 MNHEY, CDR2 SVGEGT. The CDR3 length is 18 residues. Here the CDR3 DNA reads TGTGCCAGCAGTAATCCTTTTGACAGGGCTGGCGGCAAAAACATTCAGTACTTC. Encoded protein: CASSNPFDRAGGKNIQYF.